The source of this T cell receptor beta chain is a study of response to subunit inactivated influenza vaccine. General study points: T cells newly recruited by each seasonal influenza vaccination are few, the authors suggested.

From germline, CDR1 is MGHRA and CDR2 YSYEKL. V lost 3 bases and J 0 bases, leaving 9 bases between the germline ends. This CDR3 spans 15 amino acids. This clonotype was seen many times. Its specificity is not known. TCRdb reprocessed the RT-PCR reads with MiXCR, giving one entry per CDR3 protein. This sample carries more than 450,000 distinct CDR3 sequences, about 12% of them seen once, and the ten largest clones take approximately 10%. The TCR sequence derives from a middle-aged man who received an inactivated influenza vaccine. Here the sequenced sample was PBMCs from blood, taken on the day of vaccination. V gene TRBV4-1 combines with J gene TRBJ1-3, with unresolved D. CDR3 sequence reads: CASSHPLSSGNTIYF. The CDR3 DNA is TGCGCCAGCAGCCACCCTCTCAGCTCTGGAAACACCATATATTTT.